This T cell receptor (beta chain) comes out of a study of blood T cell repertoires in COVID-19. Turning to the study itself: Acute and convalescent COVID-19 specimens originated in the United States, Italy and Spain. The analysed material was cDNA or gDNA that came from T cells, B-cell-depleted T cells, or PBMCs.

As originally analysed: Researchers report that nucleated cell counts were estimated from reference gene primer amplification. The assay was immunoSEQ multiplex PCR, and TCRdb's table has in-frame clones only and misses some. The V and J calls and clone size are taken from that table; D and trimming were inferred from the DNA. The sample includes around 68,000 clones, about 90% seen only once; the top ten take 2% to 2.5%. The CDR3 is 15 amino acids. From germline, CDR1 is MDHEN and CDR2 SYDVKM. Trimming removed 5 bases at V and 4 bases at J, with 15 bases between. The TCR was taken from a human donor in a cohort sampled during active COVID-19. The source material was peripheral blood. The chain recombines TRBV28 with TRBJ1-5; D is unresolved. CDR3 nucleotides: TGTGCCAGCAGTGCCGCTTCGGAGGGTAATCAGCCCCAGCATTTT. Its protein product is CASSAASEGNQPQHF. Full variable domain (outside the CDR3, taken from reference TRBV28 and TRBJ1-5): DVKVTQSSRYLVKRTGEKVFLECVQDMDHENMFWYRQDPGLGLRLIYFSYDVKMKEKGDIPEGYSVSREKKERFSLILESASTNQTSMYLCASSAASEGNQPQHFGDGTRLSIL.